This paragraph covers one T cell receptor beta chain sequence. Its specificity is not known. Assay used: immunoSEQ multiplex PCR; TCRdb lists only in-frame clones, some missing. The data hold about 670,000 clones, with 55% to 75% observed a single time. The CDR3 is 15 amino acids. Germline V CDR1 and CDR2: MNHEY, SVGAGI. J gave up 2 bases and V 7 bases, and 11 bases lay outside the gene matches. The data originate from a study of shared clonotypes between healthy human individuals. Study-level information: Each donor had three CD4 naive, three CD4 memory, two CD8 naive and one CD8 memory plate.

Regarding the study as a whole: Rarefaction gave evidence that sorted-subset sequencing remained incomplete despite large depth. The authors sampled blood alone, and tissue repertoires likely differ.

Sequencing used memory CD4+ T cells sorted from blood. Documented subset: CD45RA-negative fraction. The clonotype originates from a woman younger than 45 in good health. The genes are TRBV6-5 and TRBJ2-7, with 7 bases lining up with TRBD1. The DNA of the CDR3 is TGTGCCAGCACGTTGGGCCGGACAGGTGCCTACGAGCAGTACTTC. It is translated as CASTLGRTGAYEQYF.